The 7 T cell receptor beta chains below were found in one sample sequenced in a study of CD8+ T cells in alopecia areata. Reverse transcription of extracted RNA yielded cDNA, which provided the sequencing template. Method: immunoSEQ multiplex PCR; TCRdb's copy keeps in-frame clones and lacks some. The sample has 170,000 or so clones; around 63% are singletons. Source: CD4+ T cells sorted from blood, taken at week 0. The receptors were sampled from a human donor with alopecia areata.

The CDR3 DNA reads TGCGCCAGCAGCCAAGATAACACAGGATTCTCCTACGAGCAGTACTTC. This encodes CASSQDNTGFSYEQYF. V gene TRBV4-3 combines with J gene TRBJ2-7; a weak D match, TRBD1 (5 bases). The CDR3 contains 16 residues. Trimming cost V 0 bases and J 0 bases, with 12 bases left between them. The germline V gene has CDR1 LGHNA and CDR2 YSLEER.

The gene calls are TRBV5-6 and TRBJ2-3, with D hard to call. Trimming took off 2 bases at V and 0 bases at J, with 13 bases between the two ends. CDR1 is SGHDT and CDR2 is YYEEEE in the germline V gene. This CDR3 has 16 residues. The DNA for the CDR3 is TGTGCCAGCAGCTTAAGGACCGCCAAAAGCACAGATACGCAGTATTTT. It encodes CASSLRTAKSTDTQYF.

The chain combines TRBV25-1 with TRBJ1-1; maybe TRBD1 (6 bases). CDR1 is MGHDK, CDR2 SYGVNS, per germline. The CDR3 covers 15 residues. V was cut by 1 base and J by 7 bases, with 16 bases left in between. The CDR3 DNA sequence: TGTGCCAGCAGTGAATCAGGGGTAGTCAAGAATGAAGCTTTCTTT. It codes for CASSESGVVKNEAFF.

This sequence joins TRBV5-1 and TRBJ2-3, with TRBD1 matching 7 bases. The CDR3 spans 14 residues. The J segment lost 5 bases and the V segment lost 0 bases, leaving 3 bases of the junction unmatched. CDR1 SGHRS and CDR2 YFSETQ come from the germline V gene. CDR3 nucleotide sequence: TGCGCCAGCAGCTTGGGGGGACAGTTAGATACGCAGTATTTT. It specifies CASSLGGQLDTQYF.

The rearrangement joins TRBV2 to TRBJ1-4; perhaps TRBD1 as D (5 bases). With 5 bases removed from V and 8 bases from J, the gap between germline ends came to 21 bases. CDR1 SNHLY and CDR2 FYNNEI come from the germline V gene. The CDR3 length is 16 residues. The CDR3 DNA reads TGTGCCAGCAGTCAACACCTCGGGGGAGAGAAGGAAAAACTGTTTTTT. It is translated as CASSQHLGGEKEKLFF.

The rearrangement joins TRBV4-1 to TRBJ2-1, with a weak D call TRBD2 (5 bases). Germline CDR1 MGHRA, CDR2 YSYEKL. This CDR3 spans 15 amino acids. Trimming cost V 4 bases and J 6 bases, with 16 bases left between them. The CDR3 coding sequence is TGCGCCAGCAGCCCAGAGGGATCCGGAGGCAATGAGCAGTTCTTC. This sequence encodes CASSPEGSGGNEQFF.

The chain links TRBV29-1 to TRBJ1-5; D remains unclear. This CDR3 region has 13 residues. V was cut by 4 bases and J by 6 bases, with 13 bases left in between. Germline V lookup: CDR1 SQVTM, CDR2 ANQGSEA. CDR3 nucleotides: TGCAGCGTTGGGGGTCACGGGATTCAGCCCCAGCATTTT. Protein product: CSVGGHGIQPQHF.